These 31 T cell receptor beta chains came from one sample sequenced in a study of beta chain features in type 1 diabetes. The isolated RNA, all of it, was reverse transcribed, so expressed TCRB transcripts were what got sequenced. Profiling relied on immunoSEQ multiplex PCR, and the TCRdb table lists in-frame clones only, not all of them. The sample contains under 50,000 clones, roughly 56% of which appear only once. The sequenced material came from Tregs from blood. The source is a woman aged 18-35 years in good health.

This clone was observed a handful of times. The chain carries TRBV30 and TRBJ1-5, with 8 bases identical to TRBD1. The trim removed 5 bases at V and 0 bases at J, leaving 9 bases unmatched. The CDR3 covers 16 residues. CDR1 and CDR2 (germline): GTSNPN, SVGIG (reference sequence). The CDR3 region is CAWGTGILYSNQPQHF. CDR3 DNA sequence: TGTGCCTGGGGGACAGGAATCCTATATAGCAATCAGCCCCAGCATTTT.

Notes on this clone: The junction and the germline gene differ at one end; a read error may be behind it. This chain connects TRBV2 to TRBJ2-1, with D perhaps TRBD1 (6 bases). Per germline, CDR1 SNHLY and CDR2 FYNNEI. The CDR3 runs 11 residues. CDR3 amino acids: CASRYNRDTIF. The DNA for the CDR3 is TGTGCCAGCAGATACAACCGGGACACCATCTTC.

In its sample, this clone was seen a few times. The gene calls are TRBV29-1 and TRBJ1-2; TRBD1 aligns across 9 bases. Germline V CDR1 and CDR2: SQVTM, ANQGSEA. The V segment lost 6 bases and the J segment 2 bases; nucleotides outside the gene matches: 7. The CDR3 totals 14 residues. CDR3 residues: CSVAGQGGNYGYTF. In nucleotides, the CDR3 is TGCAGCGTCGCGGGACAGGGAGGGAACTATGGCTACACCTTC. Drawing the rest from reference TRBV29-1 and TRBJ1-2, the complete variable domain is SAVISQKPSRDICQRGTSLTIQCQVDSQVTMMFWYRQQPGQSLTLIATANQGSEATYESGFVIDKFPISRPNLTFSTLTVSNMSPEDSSIYLCSVAGQGGNYGYTFGSGTRLTVV.

The chain is built from TRBV29-1 and TRBJ2-3; 8 nucleotides line up with TRBD1. J gave up 2 bases and V 0 bases, and 10 bases lay outside the gene matches. Germline CDR1 and CDR2: SQVTM and ANQGSEA. CDR3 length: 17 amino acids. CDR3 loop: CSVEDTLRTGPTDTQYF. The CDR3, as DNA: TGCAGCGTTGAAGACACCCTGCGGACAGGGCCCACAGATACGCAGTATTTT.

This clone was seen a few times. V usage is TRBV11-2 and J usage is TRBJ2-7, with 7 nucleotides matching TRBD1. Germline CDR1 reads SGHAT; CDR2 reads FQNNGV. The CDR3 has 14 residues. V gave up 5 bases and J gave up 2 bases; unmatched junction bases: 6. DNA for the CDR3: TGTGCCAGCAGCCCTCAGGGGGTCCCCTACGAGCAGTACTTC. Translated, it gives CASSPQGVPYEQYF. Supplemented by reference TRBV11-2 and TRBJ2-7, the full variable domain reads EAGVAQSPRYKIIEKRQSVAFWCNPISGHATLYWYQQILGQGPKLLIQFQNNGVVDDSQLPKDRFSAERLKGVDSTLKIQPAKLEDSAVYLCASSPQGVPYEQYFGPGTRLTVT.

The chain uses TRBV9 and TRBJ2-7, with 10 positions matching TRBD2. The V gene's germline CDR1 is SGDLS and CDR2 YYNGEE. V dropped 0 bases and J dropped 3; count of bases not matched to a gene: 3. CDR3 length equals 15 residues. CDR3 protein: CASSVGTSGIYEQYF. CDR3 in DNA: TGTGCCAGCAGCGTAGGCACTAGCGGGATCTACGAGCAGTACTTC.

The genes are TRBV5-1 and TRBJ2-1, with D maybe TRBD2 (6 bases). The CDR3 consists of 15 residues. Germline CDR1 is SGHRS and CDR2 is YFSETQ. V was cut by 6 bases and J by 2 bases, with 15 bases left in between. CDR3: CASTGNGSPYNEQFF. The CDR3 DNA sequence: TGCGCCAGCACCGGCAACGGGAGCCCCTACAATGAGCAGTTCTTC. The whole variable domain, remainder taken from reference TRBV5-1 and TRBJ2-1, is KAGVTQTPRYLIKTRGQQVTLSCSPISGHRSVSWYQQTPGQGLQFLFEYFSETQRNKGNFPGRFSGRQFSNSRSEMNVSTLELGDSALYLCASTGNGSPYNEQFFGPGTRLTVL.

This clone has only one observation. The chain joins TRBV10-2 to TRBJ1-5; 8 positions match TRBD1. V was pared by 6 bases and J by 5 bases, with 9 bases of the junction left unmatched. This CDR3 contains 15 residues. Germline CDR1 WSHSY, CDR2 SAAADI. The CDR3 loop is CASRDGQGTHQPQHF. CDR3 in DNA: TGCGCCAGCAGAGACGGACAGGGCACCCATCAGCCCCAGCATTTT.

This rearrangement joins TRBV19 to TRBJ1-5; 7 positions agree with TRBD1. Germline lookup yields CDR1 LNHDA and CDR2 SQIVND (reference sequence). V gave up 7 bases and J gave up 3 bases; unmatched junction bases: 9. The CDR3 covers 15 residues. CDR3 region: CASTPLDRDNQPQHF. CDR3 in DNA: TGTGCCAGTACGCCCCTTGACAGGGACAATCAGCCCCAGCATTTT.

This clone was seen a single time. The chain uses TRBV9 and TRBJ2-5, with a possible D match to TRBD2 (5 bases). Germline values: CDR1 SGDLS, CDR2 YYNGEE. V lost 4 bases to trimming and J lost 3 bases, with 10 bases between them. There are 13 residues in the CDR3. CDR3 in amino acids: CASSHSEKETQYF. The CDR3 coding sequence is TGTGCCAGCAGCCATAGCGAGAAAGAGACCCAGTACTTC.

The V gene is TRBV6-1, the J gene TRBJ2-5; D unclear. The CDR3 extends over 14 amino acids. Germline V gene data show CDR1 as MNHNS and CDR2 as SASEGT. Trimming pared 4 bases from V and 2 bases from J, leaving 11 bases between. The CDR3 coding sequence is TGTGCCAGCAGTGGGGTAGCAGTACAAGAGACCCAGTACTTC. Protein product: CASSGVAVQETQYF.

This clone was counted a few times. The chain joins TRBV19 to TRBJ2-7; 10 nucleotides align to TRBD2. The CDR3 is made up of 15 amino acids. The trim removed 3 bases at V and 6 bases at J, leaving 8 bases unmatched. The germline gives CDR1 LNHDA, CDR2 SQIVND (reference sequence). This CDR3 is CASSMGTSGMAEQYF. CDR3 bases: TGTGCCAGTAGTATGGGAACTAGCGGGATGGCCGAGCAGTACTTC. The whole variable domain, remainder taken from reference TRBV19 and TRBJ2-7, is DGGITQSPKYLFRKEGQNVTLSCEQNLNHDAMYWYRQDPGQGLRLIYYSQIVNDFQKGDIAEGYSVSREKKESFPLTVTSAQKNPTAFYLCASSMGTSGMAEQYFGPGTRLTVT.

Here the CDR3 reads CASSDSVHEQYF. Written as DNA, the CDR3 is TGTGCCAGCAGTGACAGTGTCCACGAGCAGTACTTC. The gene calls are TRBV6-1 and TRBJ2-7; unclear D gene. Trimming took 3 bases from V and 5 from J, leaving 8 bases between them. CDR1 MNHNS and CDR2 SASEGT come from the germline V gene. The CDR3 has 12 residues.

As regards this clone: This sample also contains other DNA sequences that code for the same CDR3. The chain has TRBV7-2 and TRBJ2-3, with 11 bases fitting TRBD2. In germline, CDR1 is SGHTA, CDR2 FQGNSA. The CDR3 is 15 amino acids. J was trimmed by 4 bases and V by 4 bases; bases with no gene match: 4. The CDR3 sequence: CASSSVAGGPDTQYF. The CDR3 coding sequence is TGTGCCAGCAGCTCAGTAGCGGGAGGGCCAGATACGCAGTATTTT. The full variable domain, its missing parts supplied by reference TRBV7-2 and TRBJ2-3, is GAGVSQSPSNKVTEKGKDVELRCDPISGHTALYWYRQSLGQGLEFLIYFQGNSAPDKSGLPSDRFSAERTGGSVSTLTIQRTQQEDSAVYLCASSSVAGGPDTQYFGPGTRLTVL.

The CDR3 protein is CASRSTGGAGGYTF. The CDR3 region has the DNA TGTGCCAGCAGATCGACAGGGGGCGCGGGTGGCTACACCTTC. The rearrangement uses TRBV27 and TRBJ1-2, with 10 bases fitting TRBD1. J lost 7 bases, V lost 6 bases, and 8 bases had no gene match. This CDR3 has 14 residues. Germline V gene sequence: CDR1 MNHEY, CDR2 SMNVEV (reference sequence).

This rearrangement joins TRBV28 to TRBJ2-5; 7 bases agree with TRBD1. Germline lookup yields CDR1 MDHEN and CDR2 SYDVKM. The trim removed 4 bases at V and 5 bases at J, leaving 10 bases unmatched. There are 15 residues in the CDR3. CDR3 DNA sequence: TGTGCCAGCAGTTCGAGACGACAGGGCTGGGAGACCCAGTACTTC. Protein product: CASSSRRQGWETQYF.

This chain uses TRBV28 with TRBJ2-1; the D is unclear. The V gene lost 5 bases and the J gene lost 5 bases, with 16 bases spanning the gap. The CDR3 is made up of 15 amino acids. Looked up from germline, CDR1 is MDHEN and CDR2 is SYDVKM. The CDR3 protein is CASSIPPWSNNEQFF. CDR3 bases: TGTGCCAGCAGTATCCCTCCCTGGAGCAACAATGAGCAGTTCTTC.

The chain carries TRBV6-5 and TRBJ2-3, with a tentative D call TRBD2 (6 bases). The germline V gene encodes CDR1 MNHEY and CDR2 SVGAGI. The CDR3 is 15 residues long. V gave up 4 bases and J gave up 2 bases, with 13 bases separating them. The CDR3 sequence is CASSSPRGNTDTQYF. The DNA for the CDR3 is TGTGCCAGCAGTTCCCCTCGGGGGAACACAGATACGCAGTATTTT.

The J gene is TRBJ2-5, the V gene TRBV28; the match to TRBD2 covers 9 bases. The CDR3 runs 13 residues. Looked up from germline, CDR1 is MDHEN and CDR2 is SYDVKM. V was pared by 8 bases and J by 6 bases, with 7 bases of the junction left unmatched. CDR3: CASWGAGGKTQYF. DNA for the CDR3: TGTGCCAGCTGGGGAGCGGGAGGAAAGACCCAGTACTTC.

The V and J genes are TRBV18 and TRBJ1-1; weak D call: TRBD1 (5 bases). The ends were cut back, 3 bases at V and 3 bases at J, with 8 bases in the middle. The germline CDR1 and CDR2 sequences are KGHSH and LQKENI. The CDR3 consists of 13 residues. The CDR3 DNA follows: TGTGCCAGCTCACCGCAGGGCGACACTGAAGCTTTCTTT. Its protein is CASSPQGDTEAFF.

This chain uses TRBV28 with TRBJ1-1; D is undetermined. The CDR3 covers 13 residues. CDR1 and CDR2 from the germline V gene are MDHEN and SYDVKM. V gave up 2 bases and J gave up 4 bases, with 8 bases separating them. CDR3 in DNA: TGTGCCAGCAGTTTAGGGAGAATCACTGAAGCTTTCTTT. It specifies CASSLGRITEAFF.

This chain uses TRBV6-6 with TRBJ1-3; D is undetermined. V was trimmed by 7 bases and J by 0 bases, leaving 10 bases between them. Per germline, CDR1 MNHNY and CDR2 SVGAGI (reference sequence). CDR3 size: 14 residues. CDR3 bases: TGTGCCAGCACCGACCGGGGCTCTGGAAACACCATATATTTT. It translates to CASTDRGSGNTIYF.

The chain employs TRBV7-2 and TRBJ1-2; D is uncertain. The germline V gene encodes CDR1 SGHTA and CDR2 FQGNSA. With 0 bases removed from V and 4 bases from J, the gap between germline ends came to 6 bases. CDR3 length: 13 residues. DNA of the CDR3: TGTGCCAGCAGCTTAGCCAGTTTCTATGGCTACACCTTC. It specifies CASSLASFYGYTF.

This chain joins TRBV19 and TRBJ2-7; 11 bases are a match to TRBD2. This CDR3 is built from 16 residues. Germline lookup yields CDR1 LNHDA and CDR2 SQIVND (reference sequence). V gave up 5 bases and J gave up 3 bases; unmatched junction bases: 9. The CDR3 reads CASSVPIAGGLYEQYF. In DNA form, the CDR3 reads TGTGCCAGTAGTGTCCCCATAGCGGGAGGGCTCTACGAGCAGTACTTC.

The chain links TRBV7-2 to TRBJ2-1; 7 bases are a match to TRBD2. Looked up from germline, CDR1 is SGHTA and CDR2 is FQGNSA. V lost 5 bases to trimming and J lost 3 bases; unmatched junction nucleotides: 7. The CDR3 is made up of 15 amino acids. CDR3 bases: TGTGCCAGCAGCCCCCATAGCGGGTTCTACAATGAGCAGTTCTTC. Amino acid sequence: CASSPHSGFYNEQFF. The full variable domain, rest sourced from reference TRBV7-2 and TRBJ2-1, is GAGVSQSPSNKVTEKGKDVELRCDPISGHTALYWYRQSLGQGLEFLIYFQGNSAPDKSGLPSDRFSAERTGGSVSTLTIQRTQQEDSAVYLCASSPHSGFYNEQFFGPGTRLTVL.

This clone was detected only a few times. The V and J genes are TRBV28 and TRBJ1-5; D might be TRBD1 (6 bases). V was trimmed by 6 bases and J by 6 bases, leaving 15 bases between them. The CDR3 length is 14 residues. Germline V CDR1 and CDR2: MDHEN, SYDVKM. The CDR3 DNA reads TGTGCCAGCAGACCACTCAGGGGTGGTCAGCCCCAGCATTTT. It specifies CASRPLRGGQPQHF. Full variable domain (remainder filled in from reference TRBV28 and TRBJ1-5): DVKVTQSSRYLVKRTGEKVFLECVQDMDHENMFWYRQDPGLGLRLIYFSYDVKMKEKGDIPEGYSVSREKKERFSLILESASTNQTSMYLCASRPLRGGQPQHFGDGTRLSIL.

J is TRBJ2-4 and V is TRBV11-2; 8 positions match TRBD2. Trimming at V came to 1 base and at J to 4 bases, leaving 3 bases not matched to a gene. CDR1 is SGHAT, CDR2 FQNNGV, per germline. The CDR3 runs 15 residues. The CDR3 DNA reads as TGTGCCAGCAGCTTAGTGGCTAGCGGGAAAAACATTCAGTACTTC. Amino acid sequence: CASSLVASGKNIQYF.

The chain uses TRBV7-8 and TRBJ2-7; TRBD2 agrees at 7 bases. The germline V gene has CDR1 SGHVS and CDR2 FQNEAQ. J lost 0 bases, V lost 5 bases, and 16 bases had no gene match. This CDR3 comprises 18 residues. DNA for the CDR3: TGTGCCAGCAGCCTTCCCCACCGACTAGCTAGATCCTCCTACGAGCAGTACTTC. It yields the protein CASSLPHRLARSSYEQYF.

Here the CDR3 reads CASSPWTDPNTIYF. CDR3 DNA sequence: TGTGCCAGCTCACCTTGGACAGATCCAAACACCATATATTTT. This sequence joins TRBV18 and TRBJ1-3; tentative D call: TRBD1 (6 bases). The length of the CDR3 is 14 residues. V lost 3 bases and J lost 6, with 12 bases in between. Germline V gene data show CDR1 as KGHSH and CDR2 as LQKENI.

This chain links TRBV6-4 with TRBJ1-6, with unresolved D. CDR1 and CDR2 (germline): MRHNA, SNTAGT. The CDR3 runs to 15 residues. The V end was cut by 2 bases, the J end by 9 bases, with 14 bases between. The CDR3, as DNA: TGTGCCAGCAGTGACGAACCCGGGGTGGGTTCACCCCTCCACTTT. It translates to CASSDEPGVGSPLHF.

In this sample, this clone turned up a few times. CDR3 nucleotides: TGTGCCAGCGTAGCGGGAGGGCCCTCCAATGAGCAGTTCTTC. This encodes CASVAGGPSNEQFF. The gene calls are TRBV28 and TRBJ2-1, with TRBD2 identical over 11 bases. Trimming at V came to 8 bases and at J to 6 bases, leaving 6 bases not matched to a gene. Per germline, CDR1 MDHEN and CDR2 SYDVKM. The CDR3 extends over 14 amino acids.